These 4 T cell receptor beta chains came from one sample sequenced in a study of cytomegalovirus exposure and HLA in healthy donors. With 60 Vbeta and 13 Jbeta primers, the PCR was carried out. Only in-frame clones appear in the TCRdb table, and some are missing; sequencing was by immunoSEQ multiplex PCR. The table shows 100,000 to 120,000 clones, with 79% occurring only once. The specimen was PBMCs. The origin of the receptors is a man in his thirties or forties in good health and CMV-seropositive.

The CDR3 sequence is CASSLNSSYNEQFF. The CDR3 DNA reads TGTGCCAGCAGCTTGAACAGCTCCTACAATGAGCAGTTCTTC. The rearrangement joins TRBV7-9 to TRBJ2-1; D uncertain. Germline V gene data show CDR1 as SEHNR and CDR2 as FQNEAQ (reference sequence). V lost 3 bases and J 0 bases, leaving 6 bases between the germline ends. The CDR3 has 14 residues. Using reference TRBV7-9 and TRBJ2-1 for the parts outside the CDR3, the full variable domain is DTGVSQNPRHKITKRGQNVTFRCDPISEHNRLYWYRQTLGQGPEFLTYFQNEAQLEKSRLLSDRFSAERPKGSFSTLEIQRTEQGDSAMYLCASSLNSSYNEQFFGPGTRLTVL.

The chain combines TRBV19 with TRBJ2-7; TRBD1 matches at 9 bases. Trimming took 5 bases from V and 7 from J; bases not matched to a gene: 12. From germline, CDR1 is LNHDA and CDR2 SQIVND (reference sequence). The CDR3 has 15 amino acids. The CDR3 is CASSDRTGERWEQYF. The CDR3 DNA reads as TGTGCCAGTAGTGACCGGACAGGGGAAAGGTGGGAGCAGTACTTC.

This clone has only one observation. CDR3 protein: CAIGGTGVTEQYF. CDR3 DNA: TGTGCCATCGGGGGGACAGGGGTTACCGAGCAGTACTTC. The chain employs TRBV10-3 and TRBJ2-7; TRBD1 matches 10 bases. V gave up 8 bases and J gave up 6 bases; unmatched junction bases: 7. The germline V gene encodes CDR1 ENHRY and CDR2 SYGVKD. The CDR3 spans 13 residues.

The V call is TRBV9, the J call TRBJ2-7, with 7 bases aligning to TRBD1. J gave up 3 bases and V 2 bases, and 5 bases lay outside the gene matches. CDR1 and CDR2 from the germline V gene are SGDLS and YYNGEE. CDR3 length: 14 residues. CDR3 region: CASSVEPGGYEQYF. The DNA for the CDR3 is TGTGCCAGCAGCGTCGAACCAGGGGGCTACGAGCAGTACTTC.